The sequence of this T cell receptor (beta chain) was determined in a study of cytomegalovirus exposure and HLA in healthy donors. The CDR3 contains 18 residues. V trimming: 4 bases; J trimming: 2 bases; junction bases outside the gene matches: 11. Germline V lookup: CDR1 SGHRS, CDR2 YFSETQ. The donors comprised healthy bone marrow donors. Study-wide points: Clonal expansion was found to be greater in HLA-associated TCR beta chains than in equally common others in a later analysis. Cytomegalovirus status was reportedly diagnosed by the classifier with high specificity and sensitivity.

A word on this clone: Its antigen is undetermined.

The PCR had 60 Vbeta and 13 Jbeta primers. Clones were sequenced by immunoSEQ multiplex PCR, and TCRdb holds only the in-frame ones, with some missing. The sample table sets out 35,000 to 50,000 clones. The sequenced sample was PBMCs. This chain connects TRBV5-1 to TRBJ2-5, with 13 bases lining up with TRBD2. This clonotype originated in a woman aged 25 to 39 in good health and CMV-seropositive. DNA for the CDR3: TGCGCCAGCAGCCAAGGACTAGCGGGGGCCCCGACTCAAGAGACCCAGTACTTC. Protein: CASSQGLAGAPTQETQYF.